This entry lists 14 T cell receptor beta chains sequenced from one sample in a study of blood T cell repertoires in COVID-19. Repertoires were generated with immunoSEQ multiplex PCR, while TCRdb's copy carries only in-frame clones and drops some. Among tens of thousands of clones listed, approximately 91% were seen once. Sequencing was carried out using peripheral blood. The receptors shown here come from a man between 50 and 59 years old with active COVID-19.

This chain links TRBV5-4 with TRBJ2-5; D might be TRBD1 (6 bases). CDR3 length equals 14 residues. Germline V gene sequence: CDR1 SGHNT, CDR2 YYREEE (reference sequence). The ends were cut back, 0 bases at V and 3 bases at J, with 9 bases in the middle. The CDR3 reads CASSLAAGEETQYF. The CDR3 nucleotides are TGTGCCAGCAGCTTGGCTGCAGGGGAAGAGACCCAGTACTTC.

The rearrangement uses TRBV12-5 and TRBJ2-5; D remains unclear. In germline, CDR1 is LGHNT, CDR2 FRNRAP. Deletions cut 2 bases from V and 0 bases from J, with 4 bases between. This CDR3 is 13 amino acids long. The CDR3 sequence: CASGLPNQETQYF. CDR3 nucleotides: TGTGCTAGTGGTTTGCCAAACCAAGAGACCCAGTACTTC.

The CDR3 reads CASSLQGSGNTIYF. In nucleotides, the CDR3 is TGTGCCAGCAGCTTACAGGGCTCTGGAAACACCATATATTTT. The rearrangement uses TRBV7-6 and TRBJ1-3; perhaps TRBD1 as D (5 bases). V was shortened by 2 bases and J by 0 bases, with 5 bases between the two germline ends. Germline V CDR1 and CDR2: SGHVS, FNYEAQ. This CDR3 region has 14 residues.

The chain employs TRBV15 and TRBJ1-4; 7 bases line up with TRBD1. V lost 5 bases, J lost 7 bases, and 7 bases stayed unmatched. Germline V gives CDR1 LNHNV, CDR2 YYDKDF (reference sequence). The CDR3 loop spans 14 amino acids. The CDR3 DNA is TGTGCCACCAGCCGGGACCCAGGGGGTGAAAAACTGTTTTTT. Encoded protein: CATSRDPGGEKLFF.

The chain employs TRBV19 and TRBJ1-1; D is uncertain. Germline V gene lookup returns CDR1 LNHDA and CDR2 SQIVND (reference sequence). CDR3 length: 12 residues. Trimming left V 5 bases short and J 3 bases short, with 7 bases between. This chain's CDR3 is CASSGQYTEAFF. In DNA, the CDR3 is TGTGCCAGTAGTGGCCAGTACACTGAAGCTTTCTTT.

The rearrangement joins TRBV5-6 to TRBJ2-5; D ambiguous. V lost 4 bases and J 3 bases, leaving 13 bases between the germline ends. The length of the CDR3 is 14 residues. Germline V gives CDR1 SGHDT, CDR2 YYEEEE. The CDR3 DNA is TGTGCCAGCAGCCCGGTATACAGCAAAGAGACCCAGTACTTC. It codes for CASSPVYSKETQYF. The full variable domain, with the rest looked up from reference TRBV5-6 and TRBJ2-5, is DAGVTQSPTHLIKTRGQQVTLRCSPKSGHDTVSWYQQALGQGPQFIFQYYEEEERQRGNFPDRFSGHQFPNYSSELNVNALLLGDSALYLCASSPVYSKETQYFGPGTRLLVL.

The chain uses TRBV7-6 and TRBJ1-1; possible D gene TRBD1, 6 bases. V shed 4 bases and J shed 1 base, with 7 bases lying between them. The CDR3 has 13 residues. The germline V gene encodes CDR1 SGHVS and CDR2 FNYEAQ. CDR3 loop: CASSSRGNTEAFF. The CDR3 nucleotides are TGTGCCAGCAGCTCCAGGGGGAACACTGAAGCTTTCTTT.

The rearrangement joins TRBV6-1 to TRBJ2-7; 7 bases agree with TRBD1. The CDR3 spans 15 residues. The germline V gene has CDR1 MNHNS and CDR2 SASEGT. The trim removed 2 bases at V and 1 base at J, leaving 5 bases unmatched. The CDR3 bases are TGTGCCAGCAGTGAAAGACAGGGAGTATCCTACGAGCAGTACTTC. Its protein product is CASSERQGVSYEQYF.

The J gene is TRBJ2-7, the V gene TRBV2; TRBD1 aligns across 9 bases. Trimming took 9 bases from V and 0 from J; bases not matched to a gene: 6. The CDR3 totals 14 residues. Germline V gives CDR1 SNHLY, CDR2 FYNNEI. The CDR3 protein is CARGAGQGSYEQYF. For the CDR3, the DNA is TGTGCCAGAGGAGCGGGACAGGGCTCCTACGAGCAGTACTTC. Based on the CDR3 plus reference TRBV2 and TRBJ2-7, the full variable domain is EPEVTQTPSHQVTQMGQEVILRCVPISNHLYFYWYRQILGQKVEFLVSFYNNEISEKSEIFDDQFSVERPDGSNFTLKIRSTKLEDSAMYFCARGAGQGSYEQYFGPGTRLTVT.

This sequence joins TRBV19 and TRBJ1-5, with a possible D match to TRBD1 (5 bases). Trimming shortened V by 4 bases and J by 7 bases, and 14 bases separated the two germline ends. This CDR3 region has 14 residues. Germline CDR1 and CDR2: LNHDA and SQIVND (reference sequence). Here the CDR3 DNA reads TGTGCCAGTAGTAACCTGGGGGGGTTCCAGCCCCAGCATTTT. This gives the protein CASSNLGGFQPQHF.

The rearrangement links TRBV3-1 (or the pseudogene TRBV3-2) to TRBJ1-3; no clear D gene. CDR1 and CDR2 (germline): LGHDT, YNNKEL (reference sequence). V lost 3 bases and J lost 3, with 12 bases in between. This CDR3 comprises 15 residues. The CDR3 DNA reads TGTGCCAGCAGCCAGAGGAGTTTGAATGGAAACACCATATATTTT. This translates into CASSQRSLNGNTIYF.

The CDR3 spells CASSLTSGGADTQYF. CDR3 coding DNA: TGTGCCAGCAGTTTAACTAGCGGGGGGGCAGATACGCAGTATTTT. This sequence joins TRBV27 and TRBJ2-3; 13 bases match TRBD2. The CDR3 contains 15 residues. Germline CDR1 is MNHEY and CDR2 is SMNVEV (reference sequence). V shed 2 bases and J 4 bases; nucleotides not matched to a gene: 0.

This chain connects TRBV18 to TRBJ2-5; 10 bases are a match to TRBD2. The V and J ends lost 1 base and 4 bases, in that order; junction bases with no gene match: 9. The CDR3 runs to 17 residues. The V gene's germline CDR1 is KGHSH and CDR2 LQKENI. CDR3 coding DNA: TGTGCCAGCTCACCACAGAGAAGCGGGAGGGCCAGAGAGACCCAGTACTTC. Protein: CASSPQRSGRARETQYF.

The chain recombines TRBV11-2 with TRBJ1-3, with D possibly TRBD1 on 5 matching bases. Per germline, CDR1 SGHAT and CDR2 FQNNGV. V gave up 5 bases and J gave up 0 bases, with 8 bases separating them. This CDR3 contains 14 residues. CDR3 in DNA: TGTGCCAGCAGCCGACAGAACTCTGGAAACACCATATATTTT. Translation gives CASSRQNSGNTIYF.